These 3 T cell receptor beta chains originate from one sample sequenced in a study of T cell responses to AZD1222 COVID-19 vaccine (dated by TCRdb to about 2021). The library was generated by the immunoSEQ multiplex PCR assay. TCRdb carries this immuneACCESS record with in-frame sequences only. Its versions omit some clonotypes, under half of them owing to an unresolved V gene in the studies checked, with the rest unexplained. In this sample the table shows 150,000 to 200,000 clones, 85% to 95% of which occur a single time. About 0.6% of the sample belongs to the ten largest clones. The time point label, as the study defines it: baseline before first vaccination. The source material was peripheral blood, sampled on day 0 of AZD1222 vaccination. These receptors came from an adult in good health.

The chain employs TRBV6-1 and TRBJ1-2; D might be TRBD1 (5 bases). Germline assignment: CDR1 MNHNS and CDR2 SASEGT. The CDR3 contains 17 residues. V was clipped by 1 base and J by 3 bases, with 18 bases between them. The CDR3 DNA reads as TGTGCCAGCAGTGAAGTAGGGTTTGGGCAGGGCGACTATGGCTACACCTTC. This encodes CASSEVGFGQGDYGYTF.

The chain recombines TRBV29-1 with TRBJ2-5; D call uncertain. This CDR3 spans 10 amino acids. CDR1 is SQVTM, CDR2 ANQGSEA, per germline. Trimming took off 7 bases at V and 4 bases at J, with 7 bases between the two ends. The CDR3 protein is CSASAETQYF. For the CDR3, the DNA is TGCAGCGCTAGTGCAGAGACCCAGTACTTC.

The genes are TRBV30 and TRBJ1-2; D not certain. The ends were cut back, 0 bases at V and 1 base at J, with 9 bases in the middle. This CDR3 has 14 amino acids. Germline V CDR1 and CDR2: GTSNPN, SVGIG (reference sequence). CDR3 residues: CAWSVGLSNYGYTF. Here the CDR3 DNA reads TGTGCCTGGAGTGTAGGCTTGAGTAACTATGGCTACACCTTC.